The 27 T cell receptor beta chains reported below all come from one sample, sequenced in a study of T cells in Graves' hyperthyroidism and ophthalmopathy. TCR beta CDR3 regions were amplified from RNA transcripts. The HTBI primer set drove a first-round RT-PCR of the TCR CDR3. TCRdb ran MiXCR on the multiplex PCR reads and lists one entry per CDR3 protein. The repertoire has about 400,000 distinct CDR3 sequences, around 15% of them found once; the top ten carry 5% to 6%. What was sequenced was blood. These receptors all come from a young woman with Graves' hyperthyroidism.

This clonotype was seen ten or more times. This chain links TRBV20-1 with TRBJ2-3; 12 bases are a match to TRBD2. The CDR3 runs to 19 residues. Germline V gene lookup returns CDR1 DFQATT and CDR2 SNEGSKA (reference sequence). After removal of 1 base from V and 5 bases from J, the junction contained 16 bases not matched to a gene. The CDR3 coding sequence is TGCAGTGCTAGAGCCAAAACAACTAGCGGGAGGAGGGTCGAAGATACGCAGTATTTT. This codes for CSARAKTTSGRRVEDTQYF.

In this sample, this clonotype turned up many times. This chain links TRBV6-1 with TRBJ2-5; 10 nucleotides line up with TRBD2. V shed 4 bases and J 2 bases; nucleotides not matched to a gene: 7. Germline V gene data show CDR1 as MNHNS and CDR2 as SASEGT. The CDR3 is made up of 16 amino acids. CDR3 residues: CASSVSLAGVQETQYF. The CDR3 nucleotides are TGTGCCAGCAGTGTCAGCCTAGCGGGGGTTCAAGAGACCCAGTACTTC.

This clonotype has a single count. CDR3 sequence (DNA): TGTGCCTGGAAGGGTTCAGGCGCGACCCAGTACTTC. The encoded protein is CAWKGSGATQYF. The chain couples TRBV30 to TRBJ2-5; no definite D call. CDR1 is GTSNPN and CDR2 is SVGIG in the germline V gene (reference sequence). This CDR3 has 12 amino acids. Between the trimmed V and J ends, which lost 4 bases and 7 bases, there was a span of 13 bases.

The sample holds many counts of this clonotype. V gene TRBV2 combines with J gene TRBJ1-6; D is undetermined. Looked up from germline, CDR1 is SNHLY and CDR2 is FYNNEI. The CDR3 extends over 12 amino acids. V was shortened by 5 bases and J by 7 bases, with 6 bases between the two germline ends. CDR3 nucleotide sequence: TGTGCCAGCAGTTATGGAAATTCACCCCTCCACTTT. It codes for CASSYGNSPLHF. Full variable domain (outside the CDR3, taken from reference TRBV2 and TRBJ1-6): EPEVTQTPSHQVTQMGQEVILRCVPISNHLYFYWYRQILGQKVEFLVSFYNNEISEKSEIFDDQFSVERPDGSNFTLKIRSTKLEDSAMYFCASSYGNSPLHFGNGTRLTVT.

The V and J genes are TRBV19 and TRBJ1-5; D is uncertain. CDR1 is LNHDA and CDR2 is SQIVND in the germline V gene (reference sequence). This CDR3 region has 17 residues. V was trimmed by 7 bases and J by 3 bases, leaving 22 bases between them. CDR3 sequence (DNA): TGTGCCAGTACTCGGGATCCCGTGGGAGTCGACAATCAGCCCCAGCATTTT. It translates to CASTRDPVGVDNQPQHF. Full variable domain (remainder filled in from reference TRBV19 and TRBJ1-5): DGGITQSPKYLFRKEGQNVTLSCEQNLNHDAMYWYRQDPGQGLRLIYYSQIVNDFQKGDIAEGYSVSREKKESFPLTVTSAQKNPTAFYLCASTRDPVGVDNQPQHFGDGTRLSIL.

In its sample, this clonotype was seen many times. The gene calls are TRBV12-3 or TRBV12-4 and TRBJ1-3, with 10 bases matching TRBD1. The length of the CDR3 is 17 residues. V lost 5 bases and J lost 10; bases outside the gene matches: 17. Here the CDR3 DNA reads TGTGCCAGCAGTGCACGGCGCTCCGGGACAGGGGTGTCTACCATATATTTT. Translated, it gives CASSARRSGTGVSTIYF.

The rearrangement links TRBV9 to TRBJ2-2; D is uncertain. V was shortened by 0 bases and J by 5 bases, with 11 bases between the two germline ends. The CDR3 has 15 amino acids. Per germline, CDR1 SGDLS and CDR2 YYNGEE. CDR3 bases: TGTGCCAGCAGCGTAGACGGGCCGCCAACCGGGGAGCTGTTTTTT. Amino acid sequence: CASSVDGPPTGELFF.

This clonotype has just a few counts. The chain links TRBV2 to TRBJ1-4; TRBD1 matches at 7 bases. This CDR3 is built from 14 residues. The trim removed 4 bases at V and 8 bases at J, leaving 7 bases unmatched. The germline gives CDR1 SNHLY, CDR2 FYNNEI. The CDR3: CASSGRGIQEKLFF. The CDR3 DNA reads TGTGCCAGCAGTGGCAGGGGGATTCAAGAAAAACTGTTTTTT.

This clonotype appeared a few times. The V call is TRBV6-2 or TRBV6-3, the J call TRBJ1-2; no clear D. The V gene's germline CDR1 is MNHEY and CDR2 SVGEGT. Trimming left V 6 bases short and J 7 bases short, with 12 bases between. The CDR3 covers 12 residues. The CDR3 DNA reads TGTGCCAGCAGCCTCACTCACCCTGGCTACACCTTC. It yields the protein CASSLTHPGYTF.

This clonotype was picked up many times. This chain connects TRBV20-1 to TRBJ2-1, with D perhaps matching TRBD2 (5 bases). Trimming cost V 5 bases and J 0 bases, with 14 bases left between them. Germline V gene data show CDR1 as DFQATT and CDR2 as SNEGSKA (reference sequence). This CDR3 is built from 15 residues. The CDR3 DNA reads as TGCAGTGCTCGACTCAGCGGTAGCTCCTACAATGAGCAGTTCTTC. Translated: CSARLSGSSYNEQFF.

This clonotype was seen a few times. The rearrangement uses TRBV10-3 and TRBJ1-1; D remains unclear. Trimming took off 0 bases at V and 0 bases at J, with 8 bases between the two ends. The CDR3 length is 15 residues. Germline CDR1 and CDR2: ENHRY and SYGVKD. The CDR3 bases are TGTGCCATCAGTGAGTCGACGGAGATGAACACTGAAGCTTTCTTT. Residues: CAISESTEMNTEAFF.

The chain links TRBV4-3 to TRBJ1-5; tentative D call: TRBD1 (5 bases). V lost 0 bases, J lost 4 bases, and 19 bases lay in between. CDR3 length: 18 amino acids. The germline CDR1 and CDR2 sequences are LGHNA and YSLEER. The CDR3 loop is CASSQEISTGTLNQPQHF. CDR3 in DNA: TGCGCCAGCAGCCAAGAGATTTCAACCGGGACCCTTAATCAGCCCCAGCATTTT.

This clonotype was seen ten or more times. The chain joins TRBV7-3 to TRBJ2-3; a weak D match, TRBD2 (6 bases). V was shortened by 5 bases and J by 2 bases, with 11 bases between the two germline ends. The germline CDR1 and CDR2 sequences are SGHTA and FQGTGA. CDR3 length: 14 amino acids. The CDR3 reads CASSPGLDTDTQYF. The CDR3 DNA sequence: TGTGCCAGCAGCCCGGGACTCGACACAGATACGCAGTATTTT.

About this clonotype itself: One junction end disagrees with the germline gene, perhaps due to a read error. The V call is TRBV27, the J call TRBJ2-1; D ambiguous. This CDR3 has 12 amino acids. Germline V CDR1 and CDR2: MNHEY, SMNVEV (reference sequence). In DNA form, the CDR3 reads TGTGCCAGCAGTTTCCACCCCAATGAGCAGCTCTTC. Translating it yields CASSFHPNEQLF.

This clonotype occurred many times. The rearrangement uses TRBV18 and TRBJ2-1; tentative D call: TRBD1 (6 bases). V was trimmed by 2 bases and J by 5 bases, leaving 13 bases between them. The CDR3 consists of 15 residues. In germline, CDR1 is KGHSH, CDR2 LQKENI. The CDR3 reads CASSPRGSENNEQFF. CDR3 DNA sequence: TGTGCCAGCTCACCAAGGGGGAGTGAGAACAATGAGCAGTTCTTC.

This chain uses TRBV6-6 with TRBJ2-4, with D uncertain. V lost 2 bases to trimming and J lost 11 bases, with 7 bases between them. CDR3 length: 11 amino acids. The germline CDR1 and CDR2 sequences are MNHNY and SVGAGI (reference sequence). The CDR3 sequence is CASSYGNVQYF. The DNA of the CDR3 is TGTGCCAGCAGTTACGGGAATGTTCAGTACTTC.

This clonotype was recorded at least ten times. This chain links TRBV6-1 with TRBJ1-2; D is perhaps TRBD1 (5 bases). Trimming took off 6 bases at V and 4 bases at J, with 24 bases between the two ends. CDR1 and CDR2 from the germline V gene are MNHNS and SASEGT. CDR3 length: 17 amino acids. The CDR3 loop is CASSSGTGRLEFYGYTF. The CDR3 nucleotides read TGTGCCAGCAGCTCCGGGACCGGGCGGCTCGAATTCTATGGCTACACCTTC.

DNA of the CDR3: TGTGCCAGCAGCTTGGCGGGGAGTTCAAGTAGGACTTTCTTT. This gives the protein CASSLAGSSSRTFF. This rearrangement joins TRBV5-8 to TRBJ1-1; D uncertain. Trimming took off 0 bases at V and 12 bases at J, with 18 bases between the two ends. This CDR3 has 14 amino acids. Germline CDR1 SGHTS, CDR2 YDEGEE.

The genes are TRBV15 and TRBJ1-5, with D hard to call. The CDR3 is made up of 14 amino acids. Trimming stripped 0 bases from V and 2 bases from J, with 5 bases between. Germline V gives CDR1 LNHNV, CDR2 YYDKDF (reference sequence). CDR3 in amino acids: CATSRDNGNQPQHF. The CDR3 DNA reads TGTGCCACCAGCAGAGATAACGGCAATCAGCCCCAGCATTTT.

This clonotype came up many times. The chain is built from TRBV9 and TRBJ2-4; D is possibly TRBD1 (5 bases). The CDR3 is made up of 14 amino acids. Germline V gives CDR1 SGDLS, CDR2 YYNGEE. The V end was cut by 4 bases, the J end by 5 bases, with 13 bases between. CDR3: CASSSRTQENIQYF. The CDR3 coding sequence is TGTGCCAGCAGCTCCCGGACACAAGAAAACATTCAGTACTTC.

Many counts were recorded for this clonotype. The chain couples TRBV11-2 to TRBJ2-1; 10 bases fit TRBD2. The junction had 15 bases not matched to a gene; V was cut back by 5 bases and J by 8 bases. This CDR3 comprises 17 residues. CDR1 is SGHAT, CDR2 FQNNGV, per germline. The CDR3 here is CASSPSLLAGEADEQFF. CDR3 coding DNA: TGTGCCAGCAGCCCCTCCTTGCTAGCGGGAGAGGCCGATGAGCAGTTCTTC.

This rearrangement joins TRBV18 to TRBJ1-5, with D tentatively TRBD1 (6 bases). Germline V CDR1 and CDR2: KGHSH, LQKENI. V dropped 6 bases and J dropped 4 bases, with 19 bases sitting between them. The CDR3 contains 16 residues. Here the CDR3 reads CASSPQGTGQNQPQHF. The CDR3 DNA is TGTGCCAGCTCCCCCCAAGGTACAGGGCAAAATCAGCCCCAGCATTTT.

This clonotype was seen more than once but under ten times. CDR3 amino acids: CASSLEHSIRQGLGNTIYF. CDR3 nucleotides: TGTGCCAGCAGCTTGGAACATTCCATCCGACAGGGACTTGGAAACACCATATATTTT. The J gene is TRBJ1-3, the V gene TRBV7-3; TRBD1 aligns across 7 bases. This CDR3 contains 19 residues. Germline V gene data show CDR1 as SGHTA and CDR2 as FQGTGA. After removal of 3 bases from V and 3 bases from J, the junction contained 17 bases not matched to a gene.

The sample holds many counts of this clonotype. The chain combines TRBV27 with TRBJ2-7; 7 nucleotides align to TRBD1. Germline V lookup: CDR1 MNHEY, CDR2 SMNVEV (reference sequence). V lost 6 bases, J lost 2 bases, and 4 bases stayed unmatched. The CDR3 has 13 amino acids. CDR3 bases: TGTGCCAGCAGACCTACAGGGGCCTACGAGCAGTACTTC. As protein: CASRPTGAYEQYF.

This clonotype was recorded at least ten times. CDR3 sequence reads: CASSLQVTGAYEQYF. The CDR3 DNA is TGTGCCAGCAGCCTCCAAGTTACAGGGGCCTACGAGCAGTACTTC. The genes are TRBV7-8 and TRBJ2-7; 7 bases agree with TRBD1. The length of the CDR3 is 15 residues. V lost 5 bases, J lost 2 bases, and 9 bases stayed unmatched. The germline V gene has CDR1 SGHVS and CDR2 FQNEAQ. The variable domain in full, with the rest retrieved from reference TRBV7-8 and TRBJ2-7, is GAGVSQSPRYKVAKRGQDVALRCDPISGHVSLFWYQQALGQGPEFLTYFQNEAQLDKSGLPSDRFFAERPEGSVSTLKIQRTQQEDSAVYLCASSLQVTGAYEQYFGPGTRLTVT.

This clonotype has a count of ten or more. V and J are TRBV28 and TRBJ2-3; 7 positions agree with TRBD2. CDR1 MDHEN and CDR2 SYDVKM come from the germline V gene. V dropped 2 bases and J dropped 2; count of bases not matched to a gene: 1. The CDR3 contains 14 residues. The CDR3 DNA is TGTGCCAGCAGTTTAGGGGGGGACACAGATACGCAGTATTTT. Amino acids: CASSLGGDTDTQYF.

This clonotype was seen only a few times. The chain carries TRBV7-3 and TRBJ2-1; weak D call: TRBD1 (5 bases). Looked up from germline, CDR1 is SGHTA and CDR2 is FQGTGA. The CDR3 length is 15 residues. The ends were cut back, 6 bases at V and 5 bases at J, with 17 bases in the middle. The CDR3 DNA is TGTGCCAGCAGATACCAGGGTTATGGGAACAATGAGCAGTTCTTC. As protein: CASRYQGYGNNEQFF. The variable domain in full, completed from reference TRBV7-3 and TRBJ2-1, reads GAGVSQTPSNKVTEKGKYVELRCDPISGHTALYWYRQSLGQGPEFLIYFQGTGAADDSGLPNDRFFAVRPEGSVSTLKIQRTERGDSAVYLCASRYQGYGNNEQFFGPGTRLTVL.